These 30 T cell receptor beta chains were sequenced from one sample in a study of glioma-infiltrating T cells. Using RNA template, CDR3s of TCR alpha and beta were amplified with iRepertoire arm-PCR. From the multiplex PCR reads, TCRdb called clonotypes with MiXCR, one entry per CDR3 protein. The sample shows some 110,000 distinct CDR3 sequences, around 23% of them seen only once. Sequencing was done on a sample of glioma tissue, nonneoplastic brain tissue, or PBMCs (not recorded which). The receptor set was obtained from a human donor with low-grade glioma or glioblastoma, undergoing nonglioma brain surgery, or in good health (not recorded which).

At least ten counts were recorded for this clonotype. Here the CDR3 reads CSATAGANVLTF. In DNA, the CDR3 is TGCAGTGCTACCGCTGGGGCCAACGTCCTGACTTTC. The chain combines TRBV20-1 with TRBJ2-6; D unclear. V was pared by 4 bases and J by 2 bases, with 3 bases between. Germline loops: CDR1 DFQATT, CDR2 SNEGSKA (reference sequence). This CDR3 is built from 12 residues.

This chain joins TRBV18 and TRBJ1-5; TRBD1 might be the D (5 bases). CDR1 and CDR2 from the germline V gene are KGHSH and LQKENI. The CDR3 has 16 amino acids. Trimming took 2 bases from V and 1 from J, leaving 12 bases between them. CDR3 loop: CASSPNSQGSNQPQHF. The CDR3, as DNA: TGTGCCAGCTCACCAAATAGCCAGGGAAGCAATCAGCCCCAGCATTTT.

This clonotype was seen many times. The DNA for the CDR3 is TGTGCCAGCAGTGAAGAGTTAGCGGGATGGGATACGCAGTATTTT. Its translation is CASSEELAGWDTQYF. The genes are TRBV2 and TRBJ2-3; 8 nucleotides match TRBD2. This CDR3 has 15 amino acids. Unmatched junction bases numbered 6, after V lost 1 base and J lost 6 bases. Germline V CDR1 and CDR2: SNHLY, FYNNEI.

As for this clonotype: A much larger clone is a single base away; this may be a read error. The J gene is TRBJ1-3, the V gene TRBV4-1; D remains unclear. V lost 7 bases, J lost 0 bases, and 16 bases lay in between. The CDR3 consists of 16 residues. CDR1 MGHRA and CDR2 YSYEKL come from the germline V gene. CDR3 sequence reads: CASIRSDLSSGNTIYF. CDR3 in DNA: TGCGCCAGCATCCGTTCCGACTTGAGCTCTGGAAACACCATATATTTT.

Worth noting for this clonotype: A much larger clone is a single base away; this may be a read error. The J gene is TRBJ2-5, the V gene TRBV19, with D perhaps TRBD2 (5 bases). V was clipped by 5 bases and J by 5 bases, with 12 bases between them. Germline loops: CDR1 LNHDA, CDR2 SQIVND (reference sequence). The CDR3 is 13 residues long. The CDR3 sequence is CASSPRASETQYF. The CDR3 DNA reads TGTGCCAGTAGTCCTAGAGCTAGCGAGACCCAGTACTTC.

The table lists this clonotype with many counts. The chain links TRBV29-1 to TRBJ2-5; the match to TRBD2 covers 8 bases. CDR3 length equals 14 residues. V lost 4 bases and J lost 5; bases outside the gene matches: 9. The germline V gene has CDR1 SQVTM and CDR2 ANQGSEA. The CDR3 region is CSVGSAGGRETQYF. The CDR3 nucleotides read TGCAGCGTTGGGTCCGCGGGAGGCCGGGAGACCCAGTACTTC. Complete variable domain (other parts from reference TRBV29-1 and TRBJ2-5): SAVISQKPSRDICQRGTSLTIQCQVDSQVTMMFWYRQQPGQSLTLIATANQGSEATYESGFVIDKFPISRPNLTFSTLTVSNMSPEDSSIYLCSVGSAGGRETQYFGPGTRLLVL.

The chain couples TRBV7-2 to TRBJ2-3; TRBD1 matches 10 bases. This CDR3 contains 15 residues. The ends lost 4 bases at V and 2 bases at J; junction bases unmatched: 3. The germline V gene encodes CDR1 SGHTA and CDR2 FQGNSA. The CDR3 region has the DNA TGTGCCAGCAGCTCCGGGACAGGGGTCACAGATACGCAGTATTTT. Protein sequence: CASSSGTGVTDTQYF.

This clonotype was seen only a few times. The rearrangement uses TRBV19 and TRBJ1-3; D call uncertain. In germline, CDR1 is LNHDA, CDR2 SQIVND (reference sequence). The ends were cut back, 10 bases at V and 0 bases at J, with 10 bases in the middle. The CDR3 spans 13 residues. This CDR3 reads CATGGISGNTIYF. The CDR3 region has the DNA TGTGCCACGGGCGGAATCTCTGGAAACACCATATATTTT.

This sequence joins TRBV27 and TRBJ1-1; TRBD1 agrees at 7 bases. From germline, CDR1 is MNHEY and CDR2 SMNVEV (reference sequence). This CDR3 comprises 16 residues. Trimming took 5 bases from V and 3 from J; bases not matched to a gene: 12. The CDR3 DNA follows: TGTGCCAGCAGTACAGTGCGGACAGGTCCCCACACTGAAGCTTTCTTT. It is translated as CASSTVRTGPHTEAFF.

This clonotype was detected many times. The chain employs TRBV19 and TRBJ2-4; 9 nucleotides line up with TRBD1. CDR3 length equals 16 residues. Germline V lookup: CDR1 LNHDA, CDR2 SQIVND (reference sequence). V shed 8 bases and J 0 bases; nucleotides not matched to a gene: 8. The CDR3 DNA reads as TGTGCCAGTCAAAATGACAGGGGGTTAGCCAAAAACATTCAGTACTTC. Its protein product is CASQNDRGLAKNIQYF.

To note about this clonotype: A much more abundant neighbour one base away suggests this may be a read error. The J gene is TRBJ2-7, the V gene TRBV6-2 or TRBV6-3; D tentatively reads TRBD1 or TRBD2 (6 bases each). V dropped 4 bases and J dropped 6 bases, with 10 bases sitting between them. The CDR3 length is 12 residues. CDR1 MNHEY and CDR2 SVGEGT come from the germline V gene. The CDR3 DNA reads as TGTGCCAGCAGTTTAGGGGGAGGCGAGCAGTACTTC. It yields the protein CASSLGGGEQYF.

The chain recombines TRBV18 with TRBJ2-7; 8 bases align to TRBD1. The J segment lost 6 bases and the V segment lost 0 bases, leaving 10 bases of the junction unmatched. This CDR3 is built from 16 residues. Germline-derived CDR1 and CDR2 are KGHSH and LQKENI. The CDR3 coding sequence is TGTGCCAGCTCACCACCCGGACAGGGAAAAGGGGGCGAGCAGTACTTC. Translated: CASSPPGQGKGGEQYF.

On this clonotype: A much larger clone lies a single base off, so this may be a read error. The CDR3, as DNA: TGTGCCAGCAGCTTGCCTCCGGGACTAGCGGATGAAAATGAGCAGTTCTTC. As protein: CASSLPPGLADENEQFF. The chain is built from TRBV7-3 and TRBJ2-1; 11 bases match TRBD2. This CDR3 region has 17 residues. Germline lookup yields CDR1 SGHTA and CDR2 FQGTGA. J lost 7 bases, V lost 3 bases, and 11 bases had no gene match.

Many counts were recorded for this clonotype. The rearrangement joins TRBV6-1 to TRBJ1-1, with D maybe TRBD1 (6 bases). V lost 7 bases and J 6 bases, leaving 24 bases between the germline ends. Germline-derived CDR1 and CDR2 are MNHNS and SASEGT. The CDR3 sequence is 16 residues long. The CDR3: CASIPPWGGGFSEAFF. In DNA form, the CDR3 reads TGTGCCAGCATTCCACCATGGGGGGGCGGATTCTCTGAAGCTTTCTTT.

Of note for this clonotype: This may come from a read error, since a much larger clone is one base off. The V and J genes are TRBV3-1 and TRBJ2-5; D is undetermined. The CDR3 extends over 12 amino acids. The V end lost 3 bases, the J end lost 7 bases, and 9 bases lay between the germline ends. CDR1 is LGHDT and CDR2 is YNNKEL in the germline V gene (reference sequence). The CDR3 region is CASSQGSATQYF. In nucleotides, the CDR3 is TGTGCCAGCAGCCAGGGATCGGCGACCCAGTACTTC.

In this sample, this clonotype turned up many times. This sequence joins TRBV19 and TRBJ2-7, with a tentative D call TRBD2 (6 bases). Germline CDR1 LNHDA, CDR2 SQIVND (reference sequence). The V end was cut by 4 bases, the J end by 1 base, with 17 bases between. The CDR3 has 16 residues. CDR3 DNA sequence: TGTGCCAGTAGTAAAGTCGGAATAGCGGCTTCCTACGAGCAGTACTTC. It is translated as CASSKVGIAASYEQYF.

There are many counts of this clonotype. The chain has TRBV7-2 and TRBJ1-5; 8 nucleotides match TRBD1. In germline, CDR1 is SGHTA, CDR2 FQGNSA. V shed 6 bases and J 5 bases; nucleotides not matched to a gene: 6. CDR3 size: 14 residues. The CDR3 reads CASSQDRGDQPQHF. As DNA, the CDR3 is TGTGCCAGCAGTCAAGACAGGGGCGATCAGCCCCAGCATTTT.

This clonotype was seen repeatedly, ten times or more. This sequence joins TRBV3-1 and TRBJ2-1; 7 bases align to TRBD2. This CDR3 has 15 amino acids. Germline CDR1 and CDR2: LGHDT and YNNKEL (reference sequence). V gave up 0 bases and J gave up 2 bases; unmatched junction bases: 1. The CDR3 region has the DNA TGTGCCAGCAGCCAAGAACTAGCGCCCTACAATGAGCAGTTCTTC. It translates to CASSQELAPYNEQFF.

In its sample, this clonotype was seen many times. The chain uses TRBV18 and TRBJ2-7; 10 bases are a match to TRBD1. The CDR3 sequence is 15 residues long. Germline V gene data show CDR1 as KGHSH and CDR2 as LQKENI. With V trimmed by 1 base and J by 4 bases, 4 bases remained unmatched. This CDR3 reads CASSPQRDRGYEQYF. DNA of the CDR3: TGTGCCAGCTCACCACAACGGGACAGGGGTTACGAGCAGTACTTC.

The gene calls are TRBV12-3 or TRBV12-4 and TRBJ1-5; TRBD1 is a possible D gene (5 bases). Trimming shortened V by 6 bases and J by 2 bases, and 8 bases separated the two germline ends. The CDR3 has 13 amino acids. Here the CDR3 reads CASSVGGNQPQHF. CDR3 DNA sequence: TGTGCCAGCAGCGTAGGGGGCAATCAGCCCCAGCATTTT.

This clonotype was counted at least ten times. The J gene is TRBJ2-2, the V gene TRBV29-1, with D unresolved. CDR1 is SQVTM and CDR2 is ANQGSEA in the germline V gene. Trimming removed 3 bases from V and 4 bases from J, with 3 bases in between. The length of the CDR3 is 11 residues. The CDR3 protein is CSVDSTGELFF. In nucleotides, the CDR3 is TGCAGCGTTGATAGCACCGGGGAGCTGTTTTTT.

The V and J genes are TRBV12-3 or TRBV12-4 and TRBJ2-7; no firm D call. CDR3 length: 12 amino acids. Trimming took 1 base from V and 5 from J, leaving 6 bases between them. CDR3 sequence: CASSLEQNEQYF. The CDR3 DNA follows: TGTGCCAGCAGTTTAGAACAGAACGAGCAGTACTTC.

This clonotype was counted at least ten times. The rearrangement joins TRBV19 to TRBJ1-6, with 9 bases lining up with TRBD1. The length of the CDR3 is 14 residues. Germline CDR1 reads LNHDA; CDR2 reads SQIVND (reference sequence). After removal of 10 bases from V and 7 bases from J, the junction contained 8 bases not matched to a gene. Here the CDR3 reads CATQPGQGNSPLHF. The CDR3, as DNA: TGTGCCACTCAACCGGGACAGGGAAATTCACCCCTCCACTTT.

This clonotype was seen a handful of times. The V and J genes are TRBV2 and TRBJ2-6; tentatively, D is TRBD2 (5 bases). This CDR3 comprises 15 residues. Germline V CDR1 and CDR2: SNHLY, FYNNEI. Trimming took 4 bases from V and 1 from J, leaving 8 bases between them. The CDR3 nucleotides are TGTGCCAGCAGTGTTAGCGATTCTGGGGCCAACGTCCTGACTTTC. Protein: CASSVSDSGANVLTF.

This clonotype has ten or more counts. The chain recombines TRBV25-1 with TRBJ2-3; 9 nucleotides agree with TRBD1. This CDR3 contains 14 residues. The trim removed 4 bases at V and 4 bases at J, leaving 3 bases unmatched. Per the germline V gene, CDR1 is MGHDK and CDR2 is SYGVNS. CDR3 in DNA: TGTGCCAGCAGTGGGGGACAGGGACCAGATACGCAGTATTTT. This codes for CASSGGQGPDTQYF.

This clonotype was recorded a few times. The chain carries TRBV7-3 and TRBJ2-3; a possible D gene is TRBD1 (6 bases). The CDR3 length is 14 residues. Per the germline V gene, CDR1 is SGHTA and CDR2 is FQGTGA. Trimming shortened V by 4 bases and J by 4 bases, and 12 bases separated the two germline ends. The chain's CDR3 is CASSSPGEPDTQYF. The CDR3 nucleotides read TGTGCCAGCAGCTCCCCAGGGGAACCAGATACGCAGTATTTT.

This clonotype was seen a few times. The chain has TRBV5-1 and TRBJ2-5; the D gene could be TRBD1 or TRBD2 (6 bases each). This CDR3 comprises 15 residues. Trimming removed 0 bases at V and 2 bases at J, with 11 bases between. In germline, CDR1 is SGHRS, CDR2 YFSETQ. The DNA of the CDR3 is TGCGCCAGCAGCTTGGTTGGCGGGACACAAGAGACCCAGTACTTC. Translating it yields CASSLVGGTQETQYF. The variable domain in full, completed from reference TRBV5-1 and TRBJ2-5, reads KAGVTQTPRYLIKTRGQQVTLSCSPISGHRSVSWYQQTPGQGLQFLFEYFSETQRNKGNFPGRFSGRQFSNSRSEMNVSTLELGDSALYLCASSLVGGTQETQYFGPGTRLLVL.

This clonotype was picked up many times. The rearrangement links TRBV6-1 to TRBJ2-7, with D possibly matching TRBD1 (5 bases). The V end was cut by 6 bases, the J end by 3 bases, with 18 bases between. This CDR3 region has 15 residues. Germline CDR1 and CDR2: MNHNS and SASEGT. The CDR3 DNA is TGTGCCAGCAGCGGAACAGGTACGAGGATCTACGAGCAGTACTTC. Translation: CASSGTGTRIYEQYF.

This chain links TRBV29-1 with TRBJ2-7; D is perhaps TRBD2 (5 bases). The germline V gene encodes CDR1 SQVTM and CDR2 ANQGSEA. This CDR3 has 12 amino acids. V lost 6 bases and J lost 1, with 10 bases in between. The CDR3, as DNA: TGCAGCGTGGAGGCCGCGTCCTACGAGCAGTACTTC. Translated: CSVEAASYEQYF.

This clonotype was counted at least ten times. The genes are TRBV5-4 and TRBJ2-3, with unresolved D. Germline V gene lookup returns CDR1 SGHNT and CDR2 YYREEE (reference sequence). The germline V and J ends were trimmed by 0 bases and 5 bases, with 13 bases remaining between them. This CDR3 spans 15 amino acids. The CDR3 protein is CASSLVRNRGDTQYF. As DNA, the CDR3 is TGTGCCAGCAGCTTGGTGCGGAATCGAGGAGATACGCAGTATTTT.